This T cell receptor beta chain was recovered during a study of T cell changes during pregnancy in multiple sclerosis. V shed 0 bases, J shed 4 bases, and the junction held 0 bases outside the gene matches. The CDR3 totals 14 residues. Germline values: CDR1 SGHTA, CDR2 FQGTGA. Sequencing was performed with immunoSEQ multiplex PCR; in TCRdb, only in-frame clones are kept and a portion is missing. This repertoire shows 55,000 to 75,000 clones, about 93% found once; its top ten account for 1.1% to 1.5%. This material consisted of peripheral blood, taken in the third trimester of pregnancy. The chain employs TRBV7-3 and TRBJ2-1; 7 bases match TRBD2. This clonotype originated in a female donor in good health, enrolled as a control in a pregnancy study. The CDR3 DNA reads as TGTGCCAGCAGCTTAACGGGGGGGTACAATGAGCAGTTCTTC. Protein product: CASSLTGGYNEQFF.